These 15 T cell receptor beta chains came from one sample sequenced in a study of glioma-infiltrating T cells after dendritic cell vaccination. Measured with immunoSEQ multiplex PCR; TCRdb has only the in-frame clones, and not every one. This table has roughly 52,000 clones, 85% appearing once. Sequences were derived from blood, sampled before dendritic cell vaccination. The receptors derive from a human donor with glioblastoma.

The chain uses TRBV7-8 and TRBJ2-7; no definite D call. CDR1 is SGHVS, CDR2 FQNEAQ, per germline. Trimming took 5 bases from V and 7 from J, leaving 9 bases between them. CDR3 length equals 11 residues. The CDR3 is CASSHLGEQYF. The CDR3 DNA sequence: TGTGCCAGCAGCCACCTCGGGGAGCAGTACTTC.

This chain links TRBV7-9 with TRBJ1-1, with D tentatively TRBD1 (5 bases). Germline V CDR1 and CDR2: SEHNR, FQNEAQ (reference sequence). The length of the CDR3 is 11 residues. The ends were cut back, 1 base at V and 8 bases at J, with 5 bases in the middle. In DNA, the CDR3 is TGTGCCAGCAGCTTAGACAGGGAAGCTTTCTTT. It translates to CASSLDREAFF.

V gene TRBV19 combines with J gene TRBJ2-2; 8 bases match TRBD1. Germline V gene lookup returns CDR1 LNHDA and CDR2 SQIVND (reference sequence). Losses at the gene ends were 3 bases for V and 1 base for J; bases not matched to a gene: 1. CDR3 length: 15 residues. The CDR3 spells CASSIGTGNTGELFF. DNA of the CDR3: TGTGCCAGTAGTATCGGGACAGGGAACACCGGGGAGCTGTTTTTT. Variable domain in full (rest from reference TRBV19 and TRBJ2-2): DGGITQSPKYLFRKEGQNVTLSCEQNLNHDAMYWYRQDPGQGLRLIYYSQIVNDFQKGDIAEGYSVSREKKESFPLTVTSAQKNPTAFYLCASSIGTGNTGELFFGEGSRLTVL.

This chain links TRBV5-1 with TRBJ2-3; 13 nucleotides agree with TRBD2. The CDR3 consists of 16 residues. The V gene's germline CDR1 is SGHRS and CDR2 YFSETQ. With V trimmed by 2 bases and J by 2 bases, 2 bases remained unmatched. The CDR3: CASSFGLAGDTDTQYF. As DNA, the CDR3 is TGCGCCAGCAGCTTCGGACTAGCGGGGGACACAGATACGCAGTATTTT.

The count of this clone is one. The J gene is TRBJ1-2, the V gene TRBV5-8, with TRBD1 identical over 8 bases. V was pared by 4 bases and J by 2 bases, with 7 bases of the junction left unmatched. The CDR3 has 15 residues. Germline V gives CDR1 SGHTS, CDR2 YDEGEE. The CDR3 DNA reads as TGTGCCAGCAGCATCACAGGGGGGACCAACTATGGCTACACCTTC. As protein: CASSITGGTNYGYTF.

This sequence joins TRBV6-5 and TRBJ2-2; maybe TRBD1 (5 bases). The CDR3 sequence is 13 residues long. V dropped 7 bases and J dropped 5 bases, with 11 bases sitting between them. Germline V gene lookup returns CDR1 MNHEY and CDR2 SVGAGI. The CDR3 loop reads CASTKQATGELFF. For the CDR3, the DNA is TGTGCCAGCACCAAACAGGCTACCGGGGAGCTGTTTTTT.

This chain connects TRBV4-2 to TRBJ2-7; TRBD2 aligns across 7 bases. Trimming removed 4 bases from V and 2 bases from J; junction bases left unmatched: 8. This CDR3 has 15 amino acids. CDR1 LGHNA and CDR2 YNFKEQ come from the germline V gene. CDR3 sequence reads: CASSPAGPPTYEQYF. In DNA form, the CDR3 reads TGTGCCAGCAGCCCAGCGGGACCTCCTACCTACGAGCAGTACTTC.

This chain joins TRBV4-3 and TRBJ1-2; 8 bases line up with TRBD1. J gave up 6 bases and V 1 base, and 4 bases lay outside the gene matches. The CDR3 loop spans 14 amino acids. Germline CDR1 is LGHNA and CDR2 is YSLEER. CDR3 amino acids: CASSQGRQGHGYTF. The CDR3 DNA reads TGCGCCAGCAGCCAAGGGAGACAGGGGCATGGCTACACCTTC.

This chain uses TRBV9 with TRBJ2-2; TRBD2 matches 12 bases. V was pared by 2 bases and J by 7 bases, with 9 bases of the junction left unmatched. Germline V lookup: CDR1 SGDLS, CDR2 YYNGEE. This CDR3 spans 17 amino acids. CDR3 region: CASSVRTSGAVSGELFF. The CDR3, as DNA: TGTGCCAGCAGCGTGCGGACTAGCGGGGCCGTGAGCGGGGAGCTGTTTTTT.

This clone was recorded once. This chain joins TRBV9 and TRBJ2-1; possibly TRBD2 for D (6 bases). Germline CDR1 reads SGDLS; CDR2 reads YYNGEE. Between the trimmed V and J ends, which lost 0 bases and 6 bases, there was a span of 19 bases. CDR3 length: 17 residues. For the CDR3, the DNA is TGTGCCAGCAGCGTAGATACGGGAGTGGGGGTAATCAATGAGCAGTTCTTC. It codes for CASSVDTGVGVINEQFF.

The gene calls are TRBV27 and TRBJ2-1; TRBD2 agrees at 9 bases. CDR1 and CDR2 (germline): MNHEY, SMNVEV (reference sequence). The CDR3 loop spans 15 amino acids. The trim removed 9 bases at V and 3 bases at J, leaving 9 bases unmatched. The CDR3 sequence is CASYRASGVYNEQFF. The CDR3 DNA is TGTGCCAGTTACCGAGCTAGCGGGGTCTACAATGAGCAGTTCTTC.

J is TRBJ1-2 and V is TRBV6-1; the D is unclear. CDR3 length: 12 amino acids. Germline CDR1 reads MNHNS; CDR2 reads SASEGT. V lost 6 bases, J lost 3 bases, and 8 bases lay in between. This CDR3 is CASREGYYGYTF. The CDR3 nucleotides read TGTGCCAGCAGGGAGGGTTACTATGGCTACACCTTC.

Points on this clone: Other DNA sequences from this sample encode an identical CDR3 as well. This chain uses TRBV5-4 with TRBJ2-5; tentative D call: TRBD2 (5 bases). The CDR3 has 13 amino acids. V lost 0 bases to trimming and J lost 3 bases, with 6 bases between them. CDR1 is SGHNT and CDR2 is YYREEE in the germline V gene (reference sequence). The chain's CDR3 is CASSLGGEETQYF. The CDR3 bases are TGTGCCAGCAGCTTGGGGGGAGAAGAGACCCAGTACTTC.

DNA for the CDR3: TGTGCCAGCAGTGGGGACACAACAGATACGCAGTATTTT. As protein: CASSGDTTDTQYF. V usage is TRBV2 and J usage is TRBJ2-3, with D tentatively TRBD1 (6 bases). Deletions cut 4 bases from V and 3 bases from J, with 8 bases between. From germline, CDR1 is SNHLY and CDR2 FYNNEI. This CDR3 spans 13 amino acids.

The V and J genes are TRBV11-2 and TRBJ2-7; D perhaps matches TRBD2 (6 bases). V shed 5 bases and J shed 3 bases, with 11 bases lying between them. Germline values: CDR1 SGHAT, CDR2 FQNNGV. The CDR3 has 13 amino acids. This CDR3 is CASSTPGGYEQYF. DNA for the CDR3: TGTGCCAGCAGCACCCCCGGGGGCTACGAGCAGTACTTC.